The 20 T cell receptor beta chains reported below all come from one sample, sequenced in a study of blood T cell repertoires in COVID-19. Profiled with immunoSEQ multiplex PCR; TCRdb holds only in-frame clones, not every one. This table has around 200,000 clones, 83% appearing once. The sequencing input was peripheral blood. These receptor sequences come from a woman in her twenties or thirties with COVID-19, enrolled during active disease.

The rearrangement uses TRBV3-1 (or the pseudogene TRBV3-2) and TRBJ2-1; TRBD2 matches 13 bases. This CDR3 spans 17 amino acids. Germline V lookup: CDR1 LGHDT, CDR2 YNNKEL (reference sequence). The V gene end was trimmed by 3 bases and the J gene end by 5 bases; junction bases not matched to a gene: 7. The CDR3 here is CASSQTAGTSGDNEQFF. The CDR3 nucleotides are TGTGCCAGCAGCCAGACGGCCGGGACTAGCGGGGACAATGAGCAGTTCTTC.

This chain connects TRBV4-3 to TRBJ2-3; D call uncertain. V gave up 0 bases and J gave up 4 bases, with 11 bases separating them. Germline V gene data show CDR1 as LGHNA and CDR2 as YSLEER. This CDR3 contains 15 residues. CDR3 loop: CASSQDRLGPDTQYF. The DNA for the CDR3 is TGCGCCAGCAGCCAAGATCGGCTAGGCCCAGATACGCAGTATTTT.

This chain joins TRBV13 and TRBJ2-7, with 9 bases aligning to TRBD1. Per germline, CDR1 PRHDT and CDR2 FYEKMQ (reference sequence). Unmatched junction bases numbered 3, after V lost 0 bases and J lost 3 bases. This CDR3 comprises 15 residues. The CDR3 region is CASSLGGQGLYEQYF. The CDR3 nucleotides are TGTGCCAGCAGCTTAGGGGGACAGGGCCTCTACGAGCAGTACTTC.

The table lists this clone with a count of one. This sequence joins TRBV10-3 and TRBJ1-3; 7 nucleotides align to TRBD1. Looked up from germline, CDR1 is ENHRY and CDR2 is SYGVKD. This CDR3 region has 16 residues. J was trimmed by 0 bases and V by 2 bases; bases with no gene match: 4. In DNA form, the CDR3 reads TGTGCCATCAGTGAGCGGGACAGTGTCTCTGGAAACACCATATATTTT. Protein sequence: CAISERDSVSGNTIYF.

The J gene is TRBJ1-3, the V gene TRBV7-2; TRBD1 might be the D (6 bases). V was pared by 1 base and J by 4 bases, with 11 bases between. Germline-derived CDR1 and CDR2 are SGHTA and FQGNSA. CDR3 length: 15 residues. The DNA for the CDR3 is TGTGCCAGCAGCTTAGGGGCAGGGACAGGAAACACCATATATTTT. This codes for CASSLGAGTGNTIYF.

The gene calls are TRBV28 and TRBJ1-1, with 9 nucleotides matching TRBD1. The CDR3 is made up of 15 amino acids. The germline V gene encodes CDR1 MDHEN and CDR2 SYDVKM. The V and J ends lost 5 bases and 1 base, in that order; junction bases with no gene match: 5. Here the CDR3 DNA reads TGTGCCAGCAGTACACAGGGGGCAGGGAACACTGAAGCTTTCTTT. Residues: CASSTQGAGNTEAFF.

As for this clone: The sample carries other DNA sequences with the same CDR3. In DNA form, the CDR3 reads TGTGCCAGCAGCGTAGCCGCGGGGGGGCGCAATGAGCAGTTCTTC. This gives the protein CASSVAAGGRNEQFF. The V and J genes are TRBV9 and TRBJ2-1, with 9 bases lining up with TRBD2. Unmatched junction bases numbered 4, after V lost 0 bases and J lost 6 bases. This CDR3 is built from 15 residues. CDR1 and CDR2 (germline): SGDLS, YYNGEE.

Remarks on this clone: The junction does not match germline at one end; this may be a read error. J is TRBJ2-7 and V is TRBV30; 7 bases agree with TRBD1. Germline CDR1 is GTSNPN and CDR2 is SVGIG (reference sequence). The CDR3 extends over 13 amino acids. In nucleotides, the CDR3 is TGTGCCTGGAGCAAAACGTTGCAGGGGGAGCGGATCTTC. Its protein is CAWSKTLQGERIF.

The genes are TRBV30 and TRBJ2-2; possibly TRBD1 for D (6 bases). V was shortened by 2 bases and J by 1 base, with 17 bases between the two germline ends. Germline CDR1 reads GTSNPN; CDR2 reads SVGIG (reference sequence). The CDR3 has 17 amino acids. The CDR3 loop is CAWSLTYGGLNTGELFF. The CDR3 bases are TGTGCCTGGAGTCTGACCTATGGGGGCCTGAACACCGGGGAGCTGTTTTTT.

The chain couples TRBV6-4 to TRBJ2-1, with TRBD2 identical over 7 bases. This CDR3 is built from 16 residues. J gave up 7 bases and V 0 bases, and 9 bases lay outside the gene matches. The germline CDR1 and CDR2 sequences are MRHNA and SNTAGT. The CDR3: CASSDSGGDRGNEQFF. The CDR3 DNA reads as TGTGCCAGCAGTGACTCGGGGGGGGATCGTGGGAATGAGCAGTTCTTC.

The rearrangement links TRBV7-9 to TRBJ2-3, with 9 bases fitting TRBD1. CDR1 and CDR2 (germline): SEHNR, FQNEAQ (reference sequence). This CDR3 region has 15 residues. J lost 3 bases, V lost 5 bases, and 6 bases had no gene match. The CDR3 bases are TGTGCCAGCAGCGGACAGGGGATATCGACAGATACGCAGTATTTT. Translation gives CASSGQGISTDTQYF. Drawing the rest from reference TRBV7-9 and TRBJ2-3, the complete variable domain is DTGVSQNPRHKITKRGQNVTFRCDPISEHNRLYWYRQTLGQGPEFLTYFQNEAQLEKSRLLSDRFSAERPKGSFSTLEIQRTEQGDSAMYLCASSGQGISTDTQYFGPGTRLTVL.

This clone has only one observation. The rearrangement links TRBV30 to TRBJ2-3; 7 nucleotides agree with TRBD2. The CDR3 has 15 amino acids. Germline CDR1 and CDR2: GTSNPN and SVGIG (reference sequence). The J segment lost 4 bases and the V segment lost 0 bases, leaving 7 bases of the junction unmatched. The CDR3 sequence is CAWSVPAGIADTQYF. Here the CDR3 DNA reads TGTGCCTGGAGTGTCCCAGCGGGAATCGCAGATACGCAGTATTTT.

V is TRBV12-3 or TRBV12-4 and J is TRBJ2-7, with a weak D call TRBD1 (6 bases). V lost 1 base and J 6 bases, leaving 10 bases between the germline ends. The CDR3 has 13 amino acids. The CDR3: CASSLGTAGEQYF. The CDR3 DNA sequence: TGTGCCAGCAGTTTAGGGACAGCCGGCGAGCAGTACTTC.

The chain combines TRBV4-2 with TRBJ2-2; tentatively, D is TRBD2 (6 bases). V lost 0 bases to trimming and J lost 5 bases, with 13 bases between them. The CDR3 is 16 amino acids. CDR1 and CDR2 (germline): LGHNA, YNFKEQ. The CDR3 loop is CASSQEHGSGTGELFF. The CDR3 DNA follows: TGTGCCAGCAGCCAAGAACACGGGAGTGGGACCGGGGAGCTGTTTTTT.

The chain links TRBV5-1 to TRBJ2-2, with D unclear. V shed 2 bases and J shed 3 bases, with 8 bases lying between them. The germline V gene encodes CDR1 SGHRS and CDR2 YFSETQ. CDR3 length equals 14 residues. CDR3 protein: CASSFSEDTGELFF. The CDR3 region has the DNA TGCGCCAGCAGCTTTTCAGAGGACACCGGGGAGCTGTTTTTT.

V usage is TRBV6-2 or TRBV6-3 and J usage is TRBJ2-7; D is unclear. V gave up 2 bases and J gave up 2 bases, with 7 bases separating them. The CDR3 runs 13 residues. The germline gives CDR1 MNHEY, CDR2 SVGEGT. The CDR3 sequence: CASSYSRAYEQYF. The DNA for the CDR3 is TGTGCCAGCAGTTACAGTCGGGCCTACGAGCAGTACTTC.

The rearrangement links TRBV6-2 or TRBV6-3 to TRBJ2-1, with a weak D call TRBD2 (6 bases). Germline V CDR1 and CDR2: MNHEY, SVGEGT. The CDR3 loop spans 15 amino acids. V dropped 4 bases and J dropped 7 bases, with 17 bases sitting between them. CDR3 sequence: CASSSSPGAPNEQFF. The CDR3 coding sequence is TGTGCCAGCAGTTCCAGTCCGGGAGCCCCAAATGAGCAGTTCTTC.

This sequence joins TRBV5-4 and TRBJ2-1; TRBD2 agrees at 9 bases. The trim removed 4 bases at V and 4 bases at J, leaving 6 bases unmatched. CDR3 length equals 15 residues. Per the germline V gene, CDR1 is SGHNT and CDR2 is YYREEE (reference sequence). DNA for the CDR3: TGTGCCAGCAGCGCGGGACTAGCTCTGTACAATGAGCAGTTCTTC. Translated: CASSAGLALYNEQFF.

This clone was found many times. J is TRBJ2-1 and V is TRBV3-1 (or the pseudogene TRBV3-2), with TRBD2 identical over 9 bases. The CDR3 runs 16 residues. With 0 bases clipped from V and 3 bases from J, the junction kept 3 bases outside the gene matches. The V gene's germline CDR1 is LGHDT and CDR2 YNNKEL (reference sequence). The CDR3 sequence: CASSQERGGSYNEQFF. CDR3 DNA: TGTGCCAGCAGCCAAGAGCGGGGGGGCAGCTACAATGAGCAGTTCTTC.

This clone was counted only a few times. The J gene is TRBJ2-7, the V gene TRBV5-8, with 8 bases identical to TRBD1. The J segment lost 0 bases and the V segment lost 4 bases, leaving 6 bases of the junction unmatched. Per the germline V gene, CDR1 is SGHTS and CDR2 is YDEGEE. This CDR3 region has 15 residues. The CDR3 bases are TGTGCCAGCAGCCGAGGGACAGGCAACTCCTACGAGCAGTACTTC. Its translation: CASSRGTGNSYEQYF.